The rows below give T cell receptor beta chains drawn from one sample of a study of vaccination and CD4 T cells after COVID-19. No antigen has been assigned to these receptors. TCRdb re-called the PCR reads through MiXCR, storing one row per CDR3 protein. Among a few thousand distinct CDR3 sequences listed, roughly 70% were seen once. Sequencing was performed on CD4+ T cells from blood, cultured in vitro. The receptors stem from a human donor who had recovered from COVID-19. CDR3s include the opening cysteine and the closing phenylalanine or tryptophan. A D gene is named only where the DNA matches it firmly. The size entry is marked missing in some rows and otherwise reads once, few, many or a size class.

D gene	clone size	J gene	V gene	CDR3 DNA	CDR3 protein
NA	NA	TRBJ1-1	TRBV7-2	TGTGCCAGCAGCTTAGCGGGATGGAACACTGAAGCTTTCTTT	CASSLAGWNTEAFF
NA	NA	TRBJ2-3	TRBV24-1	TGTGCCACCAGTGATTTTTCCGCGGGGACCACAGATACGCAGTATTTT	CATSDFSAGTTDTQYF
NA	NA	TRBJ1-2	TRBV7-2	TGTGCCAGCAGCTTGCACAGGGAGAACTATGGCTACACCTTC	CASSLHRENYGYTF
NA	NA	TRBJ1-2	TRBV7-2	TGCGCCAGCAGCCGACCGACAGCTAACTATGGCTACACCTTC	CASSRPTANYGYTF
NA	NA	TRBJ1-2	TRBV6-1	TGTGCCAGCAGTGCAGGCAGGAATCATGGCTACACCTTC	CASSAGRNHGYTF
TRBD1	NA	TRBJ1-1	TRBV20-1	TGCAGTGCCCCCCCCGGGACAGGGGGCTGGGGTGAAGCTTTCTTT	CSAPPGTGGWGEAFF
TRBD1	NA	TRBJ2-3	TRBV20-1	TGCAGTGCTAGATTAGACAGGGGCCGAGCAGATACGCAGTATTTT	CSARLDRGRADTQYF
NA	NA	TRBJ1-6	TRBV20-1	TGCAGTGCTAGCGGGGGGAACAATTCACCCCTCCACTTT	CSASGGNNSPLHF
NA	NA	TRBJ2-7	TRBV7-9	TGTGCCAGCAGCTCTACTTGGGGGCAGTACTTC	CASSSTWGQYF
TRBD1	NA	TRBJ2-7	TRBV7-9	TGTGCCAGCAGCTTCCTTACCGGGGACAGTCTAAGCTACGAGCAGTACTTC	CASSFLTGDSLSYEQYF
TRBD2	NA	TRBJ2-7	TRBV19	TGTGCCAGTAGTCTAAGCGGGGAAAACTACGAGCAGTACTTC	CASSLSGENYEQYF
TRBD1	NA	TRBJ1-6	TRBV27	TGTGCCAGCAAAACCACGGGACAGTTCAATTCACCCCTCCACTTT	CASKTTGQFNSPLHF
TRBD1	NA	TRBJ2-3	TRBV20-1	TGCAGTGCTGGGGCGAGGACAGGGGGCACAGATACGCAGTATTTT	CSAGARTGGTDTQYF
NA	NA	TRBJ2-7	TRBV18	TGTGCCAGCTCACCCAGTTTGTTCCAGGGGATCTCCTACGAGCAGTACTTC	CASSPSLFQGISYEQYF
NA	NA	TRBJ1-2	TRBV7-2	TGTGCCAGCAGCTTAGAGGACCAGGTCAACTATGGCTACACCTTC	CASSLEDQVNYGYTF
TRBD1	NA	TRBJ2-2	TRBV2	TGTGCCAGCAGACGGGACAGGGGGACCGGGGAGCTGTTTTTT	CASRRDRGTGELFF
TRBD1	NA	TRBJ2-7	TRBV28	TGTGCCAGCGGGACAGGGAGGAACGAGCAGTACTTC	CASGTGRNEQYF
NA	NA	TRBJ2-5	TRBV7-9	TGTGCCAGCAGCTCCCGAATAGGCGAGGACCAGTACTTC	CASSSRIGEDQYF
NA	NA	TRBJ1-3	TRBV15	TGTGCCACCAGCAGAGATTACTCTGGAAACACCATATATTTT	CATSRDYSGNTIYF
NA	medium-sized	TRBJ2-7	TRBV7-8	TGTGCCAGCAGCTCCCCGAGGAGTAGTCTCCACGAGCAGTACTTC	CASSSPRSSLHEQYF
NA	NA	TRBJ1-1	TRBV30	TGTGCCTGGAGTAACAGGAACACTGAAGCTTTCTTT	CAWSNRNTEAFF